The clone carrying this T cell receptor (beta chain) showed up just once. These data come from a study of Ad26.COV2.S vaccination and SARS-CoV-2 variants. Regarding treatment: some 20 received Ad26.COV2.S at low or high dose, single or two shots; roughly 5 received placebo; per-sample allocation not given. Vaccine and placebo recipients were sampled on day 63 after the first injection. It was an adult aged 18-55 years in Boston who was the donor. Produced via immunoSEQ multiplex PCR; TCRdb's table is partial and in-frame only. The sample includes a few hundred thousand clones, 75% to 90% of them seen just once. The CDR3 extends over 13 amino acids. V dropped 7 bases and J dropped 3 bases, with 12 bases sitting between them. Germline lookup yields CDR1 LGHNA and CDR2 YSLEER.

This chain uses TRBV4-3 with TRBJ1-1, with D unresolved. The sequence was collected from a person aged 18-60 years who received the Ad26.COV2.S COVID-19 vaccine or a placebo. The sample was peripheral blood, taken in a trial of Ad26.COV2.S vaccine versus placebo. CDR3 residues: CASMRDIDTEAFF. The CDR3 DNA reads TGCGCCAGCATGAGGGATATTGACACTGAAGCTTTCTTT.